The 3 T cell receptor beta chains below come from one sample, sequenced in a study of T cell responses to AZD1222 COVID-19 vaccine (dated by TCRdb to the early 2020s). The time point label on this specimen signifies: about 28 days (+/-7) after the second vaccine dose. This specimen's treatment or condition label, per the study, means: meningococcal conjugate vaccine given as trial control. Library method: the immunoSEQ multiplex PCR assay. The immuneACCESS repertoire file appears here via TCRdb, limited to in-frame rearrangements. These files lack a portion of the clones; in checked studies, under half of the deficit traces to unresolved V genes, and the cause of the others is not known. This sample is represented by roughly 130,000 clones; 91% of them were singletons. The top ten hold 7% to 9% of the sample. The sequenced sample was peripheral blood, obtained 28 days after the second dose of the MenACWY control vaccine. The receptors were gathered from an adult who received the MenACWY meningococcal vaccine as a control.

This clone was seen a single time. The chain carries TRBV5-1 and TRBJ2-7; the D gene is possibly TRBD1 (6 bases). The CDR3 is 15 residues long. With 4 bases removed from V and 0 bases from J, the gap between germline ends came to 14 bases. Germline V gene sequence: CDR1 SGHRS, CDR2 YFSETQ. The CDR3 DNA is TGCGCCAGCAGCCCGGGGACACTCAGCTCCTACGAGCAGTACTTC. Amino acids: CASSPGTLSSYEQYF. Complete variable domain (other parts from reference TRBV5-1 and TRBJ2-7): KAGVTQTPRYLIKTRGQQVTLSCSPISGHRSVSWYQQTPGQGLQFLFEYFSETQRNKGNFPGRFSGRQFSNSRSEMNVSTLELGDSALYLCASSPGTLSSYEQYFGPGTRLTVT.

This clone showed up just a few times. This chain connects TRBV18 to TRBJ1-6; possibly TRBD1 for D (6 bases). The CDR3 loop spans 18 amino acids. The germline V and J ends were trimmed by 3 bases and 7 bases, with 22 bases remaining between them. Per the germline V gene, CDR1 is KGHSH and CDR2 is LQKENI. The CDR3: CASSPGAWQGTLNSPLHF. Here the CDR3 DNA reads TGTGCCAGCTCACCTGGGGCGTGGCAGGGGACGTTGAATTCACCCCTCCACTTT.

V and J are TRBV15 and TRBJ1-1, with 9 bases matching TRBD1. V was pared by 3 bases and J by 5 bases, with 10 bases of the junction left unmatched. The CDR3 sequence is 16 residues long. Germline V gene lookup returns CDR1 LNHNV and CDR2 YYDKDF (reference sequence). Here the CDR3 reads CATSRFSTGGGTEAFF. CDR3 sequence (DNA): TGTGCCACCAGCAGGTTCTCGACAGGGGGAGGGACTGAAGCTTTCTTT.